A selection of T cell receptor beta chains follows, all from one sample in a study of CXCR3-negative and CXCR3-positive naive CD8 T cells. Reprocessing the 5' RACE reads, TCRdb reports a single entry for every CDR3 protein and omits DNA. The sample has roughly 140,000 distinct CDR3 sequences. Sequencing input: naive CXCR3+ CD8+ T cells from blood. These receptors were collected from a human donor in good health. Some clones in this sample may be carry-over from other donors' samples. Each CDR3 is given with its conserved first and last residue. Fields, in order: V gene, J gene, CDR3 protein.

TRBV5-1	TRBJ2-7	CASSFGQGSLNEQYF
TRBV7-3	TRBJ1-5	CASSLTGQSNQPQHF
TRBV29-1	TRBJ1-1	CSVEWRQTEAFF
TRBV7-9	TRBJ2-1	CASSHTLAGGKVTSSYNEQFF
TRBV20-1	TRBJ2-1	CSASTYSYNEQFF
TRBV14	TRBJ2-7	CASSQVAGGPYEQYF
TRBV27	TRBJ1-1	CASNPGMTENTEAFF
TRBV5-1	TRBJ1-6	CASSLSYGASPLHF
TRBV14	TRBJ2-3	CASSQDSVSTDTQYF
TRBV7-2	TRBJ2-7	CASSLPSGDEQYF
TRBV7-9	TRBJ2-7	CASSFTPYEQYF
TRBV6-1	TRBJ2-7	CASSEQWGGEQYF
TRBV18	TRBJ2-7	CASSPEAGGYEQYF
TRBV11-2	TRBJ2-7	CASSSTVSYEQYF
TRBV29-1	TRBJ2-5	CSVDELQGAVALETQYF
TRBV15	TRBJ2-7	CATSSRRGGYEQYF
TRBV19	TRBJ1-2	CASSLGVNYGYTF
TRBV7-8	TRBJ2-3	CASSRGLAGGRVTDTQYF
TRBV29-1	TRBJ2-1	CSVEIAGGYNEQFF
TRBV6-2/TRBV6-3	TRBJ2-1	CASRRGQGFNNEQFF
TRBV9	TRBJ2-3	CASSEHPGDAGDTQYF
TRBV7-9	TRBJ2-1	CASKPGLHNEQFF
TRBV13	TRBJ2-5	CASSSHLLETQYF
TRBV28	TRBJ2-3	CASSLGLAGGTAIGTDTQYF